The rows below give T cell receptor beta chains drawn from one sample of a study of T-cell reconstitution after alpha-beta-depleted transplantation in children. TCRdb redid the calling of the PCR reads with MiXCR, one entry per CDR3 protein. The sample yields some 500,000 distinct CDR3 sequences, about a sixth seen once. The material sequenced was PBMCs from the stem cell graft donor, taken from the stem cell graft. All receptors derive from a human donor who donated a stem cell graft to a child with acute lymphoblastic leukemia. The CDR3 runs from the conserved cysteine through the conserved F or W. D genes are given only for firm matches. Clone size is not always given. Where it is, it says once, few, many or a class for expanded clones.

J gene: TRBJ2-1; clone size: NA; V gene: TRBV15; D gene: TRBD2; CDR3 protein: CATSREGGLAFYNEQFF; CDR3 DNA: TGTGCCACCAGCAGAGAGGGGGGACTAGCTTTTTACAATGAGCAGTTCTTC
J gene: TRBJ2-5; clone size: many; V gene: TRBV5-1; D gene: NA; CDR3 protein: CASSQNQETQYF; CDR3 DNA: TGCGCCAGCAGCCAAAACCAAGAGACCCAGTACTTC
J gene: TRBJ2-5; clone size: NA; V gene: TRBV25-1; D gene: NA; CDR3 protein: CASSEGFTRVQQETQYF; CDR3 DNA: TGTGCCAGCAGTGAAGGTTTTACGAGGGTTCAACAAGAGACCCAGTACTTC
J gene: TRBJ1-4; clone size: few; V gene: TRBV20-1; D gene: NA; CDR3 protein: CSAIGWSQLFF; CDR3 DNA: TGCAGTGCTATTGGCTGGAGCCAGTTGTTTTTT
J gene: TRBJ2-2; clone size: few; V gene: TRBV20-1; D gene: TRBD1; CDR3 protein: CSPGTDSNTGELFF; CDR3 DNA: TGCAGCCCCGGGACAGATTCGAACACCGGGGAGCTGTTTTTT
J gene: TRBJ2-7; clone size: few; V gene: TRBV29-1; D gene: NA; CDR3 protein: CSVVSGPEQYF; CDR3 DNA: TGCAGCGTTGTGTCAGGGCCCGAGCAGTACTTC
J gene: TRBJ2-7; clone size: NA; V gene: TRBV5-1; D gene: NA; CDR3 protein: CASSSTSDGYEQYF; CDR3 DNA: TGCGCCAGCAGCTCTACGTCGGACGGCTACGAGCAGTACTTC
J gene: TRBJ1-5; clone size: few; V gene: TRBV20-1; D gene: TRBD1; CDR3 protein: CSARVGTAINQPQHF; CDR3 DNA: TGCAGTGCTAGAGTCGGGACAGCTATTAATCAGCCCCAGCATTTT
J gene: TRBJ1-1; clone size: few; V gene: TRBV5-1; D gene: NA; CDR3 protein: CASSLSTATEAFF; CDR3 DNA: TGCGCCAGCAGCCTCTCGACCGCAACTGAAGCTTTCTTT
J gene: TRBJ2-1; clone size: NA; V gene: TRBV7-9; D gene: NA; CDR3 protein: CASSLGGGRDGEQFF; CDR3 DNA: TGTGCCAGCAGCTTAGGGGGGGGCAGGGACGGTGAGCAGTTCTTC
J gene: TRBJ2-7; clone size: many; V gene: TRBV12-3/TRBV12-4; D gene: NA; CDR3 protein: CASSLAEGQYF; CDR3 DNA: TGTGCCAGCAGTTTAGCCGAGGGGCAGTACTTC
J gene: TRBJ2-7; clone size: few; V gene: TRBV12-3/TRBV12-4; D gene: NA; CDR3 protein: CASSFYEDSQRDF; CDR3 DNA: TGTGCCAGCAGTTTTTACGAGGACAGCCAGCGAGACTTC
J gene: TRBJ1-1; clone size: few; V gene: TRBV20-1; D gene: NA; CDR3 protein: CSASPVVNTEAFF; CDR3 DNA: TGCAGTGCTAGTCCGGTCGTGAACACTGAAGCTTTCTTT
J gene: TRBJ2-3; clone size: NA; V gene: TRBV10-3; D gene: TRBD2; CDR3 protein: CAISEGSGSGTDTQYF; CDR3 DNA: TGTGCCATCAGTGAGGGGAGCGGGAGTGGGACAGATACGCAGTATTTT
J gene: TRBJ1-1; clone size: few; V gene: TRBV5-6; D gene: NA; CDR3 protein: CASSLAGFMNTEAFF; CDR3 DNA: TGTGCCAGCAGCTTGGCAGGTTTTATGAACACTGAAGCTTTCTTT
J gene: TRBJ1-1; clone size: NA; V gene: TRBV5-1; D gene: NA; CDR3 protein: CASSPRRGGLMNTEAFF; CDR3 DNA: TGCGCCAGCAGCCCACGCCGCGGGGGTCTCATGAACACTGAAGCTTTCTTT
J gene: TRBJ2-1; clone size: NA; V gene: TRBV4-1; D gene: TRBD1; CDR3 protein: CASSQIMGQGLNEQFF; CDR3 DNA: TGCGCCAGCAGCCAAATTATGGGACAGGGTCTTAATGAGCAGTTCTTC
J gene: TRBJ1-1; clone size: NA; V gene: TRBV5-1; D gene: TRBD1; CDR3 protein: CASSWPTGGSATEAFF; CDR3 DNA: TGCGCCAGCAGCTGGCCGACAGGGGGCTCGGCCACTGAAGCTTTCTTT
J gene: TRBJ2-1; clone size: few; V gene: TRBV29-1; D gene: NA; CDR3 protein: CSVKPRSYNEQFF; CDR3 DNA: TGCAGCGTTAAACCGAGATCATACAATGAGCAGTTCTTC
J gene: TRBJ2-3; clone size: few; V gene: TRBV5-1; D gene: TRBD1; CDR3 protein: CASSPRGRADTQYF; CDR3 DNA: TGCGCCAGCAGCCCCAGGGGGCGCGCAGATACGCAGTATTTT
J gene: TRBJ2-1; clone size: NA; V gene: TRBV29-1; D gene: TRBD2; CDR3 protein: CSVEDRRGLGYEQFF; CDR3 DNA: TGCAGCGTTGAAGATCGGAGGGGACTAGGGTATGAGCAGTTCTTC
J gene: TRBJ2-3; clone size: few; V gene: TRBV6-1; D gene: TRBD2; CDR3 protein: CASSRTSGAISSTDTQYF; CDR3 DNA: TGTGCCAGCAGTCGGACTAGCGGGGCAATATCTAGCACAGATACGCAGTATTTT
J gene: TRBJ2-2; clone size: NA; V gene: TRBV6-1; D gene: TRBD2; CDR3 protein: CASRLAGGPSTGELFF; CDR3 DNA: TGTGCCAGCAGGCTAGCGGGAGGGCCATCCACCGGGGAGCTGTTTTTT